Following are 3 T cell receptor beta chains from one sample sequenced in a study of beta chain features in type 1 diabetes. What was sequenced were expressed TCRB transcripts, since all of the isolated RNA had been reverse transcribed. Produced via immunoSEQ multiplex PCR; TCRdb's table is partial and in-frame only. The sample consists of about 260,000 clones, roughly two thirds of them appearing once. Sequencing input: naive CD4+ T cells from blood. The receptors derive from a man in his thirties or forties in good health.

The chain is built from TRBV4-1 and TRBJ2-1; 10 positions match TRBD2. Germline loops: CDR1 MGHRA, CDR2 YSYEKL. The CDR3 is 16 residues long. J gave up 6 bases and V 2 bases, and 7 bases lay outside the gene matches. This CDR3 is CASSQILAGSFNEQFF. As DNA, the CDR3 is TGCGCCAGCAGCCAAATACTAGCGGGATCATTCAATGAGCAGTTCTTC.

The chain joins TRBV4-3 to TRBJ1-5; no reliable D call. CDR1 is LGHNA and CDR2 is YSLEER in the germline V gene. Trimming removed 3 bases from V and 1 base from J, with 7 bases in between. This CDR3 has 14 amino acids. Here the CDR3 reads CASSHGRSNQPQHF. The DNA for the CDR3 is TGCGCCAGCAGCCACGGACGGAGCAATCAGCCCCAGCATTTT.

The genes are TRBV7-9 and TRBJ2-1; the match to TRBD1 covers 12 bases. The germline gives CDR1 SEHNR, CDR2 FQNEAQ (reference sequence). This CDR3 is built from 16 residues. V lost 4 bases to trimming and J lost 7 bases; unmatched junction nucleotides: 8. DNA for the CDR3: TGTGCCAGCAGCTCGTTCCGGGACAGGGGGCGGAATGAGCAGTTCTTC. Translated, it gives CASSSFRDRGRNEQFF.